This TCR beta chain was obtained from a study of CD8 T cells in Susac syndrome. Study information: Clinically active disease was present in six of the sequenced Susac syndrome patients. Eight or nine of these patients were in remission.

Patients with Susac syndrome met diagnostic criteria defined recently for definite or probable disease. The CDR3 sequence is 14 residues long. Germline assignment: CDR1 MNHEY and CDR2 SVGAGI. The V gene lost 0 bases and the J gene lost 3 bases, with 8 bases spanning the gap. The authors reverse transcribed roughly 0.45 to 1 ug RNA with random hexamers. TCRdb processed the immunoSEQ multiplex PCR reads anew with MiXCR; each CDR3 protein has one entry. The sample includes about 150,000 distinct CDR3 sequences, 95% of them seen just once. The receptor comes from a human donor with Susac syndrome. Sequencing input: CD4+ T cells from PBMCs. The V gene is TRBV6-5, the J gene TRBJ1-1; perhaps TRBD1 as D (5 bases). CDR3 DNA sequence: TGTGCCAGCAGTTACTCGATACAGGACACTGAAGCTTTCTTT. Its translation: CASSYSIQDTEAFF.